The clone carrying this T cell receptor (beta chain) was observed a handful of times. The antigen is undetermined. Germline loops: CDR1 MNHNS, CDR2 SASEGT. This CDR3 has 15 residues. V lost 2 bases, J lost 8 bases, and 8 bases stayed unmatched. This sample stems from a study of T cells in Graves' hyperthyroidism and ophthalmopathy. Progressors' blood was drawn at hyperthyroidism diagnosis, before ophthalmopathy symptoms. Whole-study findings and limits: From stable hyperthyroidism, ophthalmopathy was set apart by a 13 V-J model.

TCR beta CDR3 region amplification was performed from RNA transcripts. HTBI primers drove first-round RT-PCR of the TCR CDR3. Using its own MiXCR run on the multiplex PCR reads, TCRdb lists one record per CDR3 protein. The sample lists over 200,000 distinct CDR3 sequences; less than 15% were seen once. The clonotype was recovered from a woman aged 35 to 49 with Graves' hyperthyroidism that later progressed to Graves' ophthalmopathy. Sequenced input: blood. V and J are TRBV6-1 and TRBJ1-2; TRBD1 agrees at 10 bases. Here the CDR3 reads CASSELVGTGDGYTF. The CDR3 DNA reads TGTGCCAGCAGTGAACTCGTTGGGACAGGGGACGGCTACACCTTC.